This T cell receptor beta chain derives from a study of T cell responses to AZD1222 COVID-19 vaccine. Background on the study: Second-dose timings of about 4 or about 12 weeks were pooled. Whole-study findings and limits: Across the whole spike, CD4 TCRs peaked at regions 160-218 and 743-854. Clonal diversity was possibly underestimated, and white British individuals and females predominated among donors. Researchers took repertoire samples only after the peak T cell response had come.

As regards this clone: Its antigen is undetermined.

The CDR3 runs to 15 residues. CDR1 SGHRS and CDR2 YFSETQ come from the germline V gene. The V gene end was trimmed by 0 bases and the J gene end by 5 bases; junction bases not matched to a gene: 2. Sequenced by immunoSEQ multiplex PCR; TCRdb stores in-frame clones only, minus some. The sample has about 100,000 clones, 85% to 90% seen once. The sequence was obtained from an adult in good health. The material sequenced was peripheral blood, taken on day 0 of AZD1222 vaccination. V usage is TRBV5-1 and J usage is TRBJ2-5; 12 bases fit TRBD2. The CDR3 loop reads CASSLGTSGIETQYF. CDR3 in DNA: TGCGCCAGCAGCTTGGGGACTAGCGGGATCGAGACCCAGTACTTC.